The TCR beta chain under discussion was sequenced for a study of sequential checkpoint blockade in melanoma. The overall study: Patients were randomized 1:1 to nivolumab-then-ipilimumab or ipilimumab-then-nivolumab first-line. Maintenance nivolumab came after either treatment sequence.

Indicated treatment: randomized to nivolumab then ipilimumab (arm A) or the reverse (arm B). Patients had received no earlier DNA-damaging chemotherapy. Live CD3+CD8+ CD19− CD56− cells were sorted from PBMCs. Clones were read by immunoSEQ multiplex PCR, and TCRdb kept only the in-frame ones, dropping some. The sample has approximately 23,000 clones; 80% to 85% are singletons. This CDR3 is 15 amino acids long. J lost 14 bases, V lost 0 bases, and 7 bases had no gene match. Germline CDR1 and CDR2: ENHRY and SYGVKD. The chain has TRBV10-3 and TRBJ1-6; 10 nucleotides agree with TRBD1. The source is a human donor with melanoma. Sample: CD8+ T cells sorted from blood (inferred from file names), taken from a patient given nivolumab and ipilimumab in sequence. The CDR3 bases are TGTGCCATCAGTGAGTCGGACAGGGGGTACTTGTCCCTCCACTTT. Amino acid sequence: CAISESDRGYLSLHF.